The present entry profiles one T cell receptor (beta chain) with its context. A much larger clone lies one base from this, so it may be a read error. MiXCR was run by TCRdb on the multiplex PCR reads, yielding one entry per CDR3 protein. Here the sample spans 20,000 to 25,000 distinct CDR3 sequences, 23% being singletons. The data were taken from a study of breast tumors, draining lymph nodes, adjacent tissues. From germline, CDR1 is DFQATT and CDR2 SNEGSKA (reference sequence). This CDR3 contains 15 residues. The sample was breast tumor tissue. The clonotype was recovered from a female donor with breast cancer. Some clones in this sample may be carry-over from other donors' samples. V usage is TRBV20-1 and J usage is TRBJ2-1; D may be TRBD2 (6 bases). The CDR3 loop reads CSANGRDFSCNEQFF. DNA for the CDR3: TGCAGTGCTAACGGAAGGGACTTCTCCTGCAATGAGCAGTTCTTC.